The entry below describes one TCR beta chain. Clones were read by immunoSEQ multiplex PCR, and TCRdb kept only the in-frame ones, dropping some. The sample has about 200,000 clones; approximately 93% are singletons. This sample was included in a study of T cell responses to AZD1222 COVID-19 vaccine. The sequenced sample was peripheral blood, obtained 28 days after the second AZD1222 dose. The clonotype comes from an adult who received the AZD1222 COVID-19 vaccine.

The CDR3 loop is CASSEIGGGYTF. Written as DNA, the CDR3 is TGTGCCAGCAGTGAGATTGGTGGTGGCTACACCTTC. The rearrangement uses TRBV6-1 and TRBJ1-2; D gene ambiguous. The CDR3 covers 12 residues. The V gene lost 3 bases and the J gene lost 7 bases, with 9 bases spanning the gap. Germline CDR1 is MNHNS and CDR2 is SASEGT.